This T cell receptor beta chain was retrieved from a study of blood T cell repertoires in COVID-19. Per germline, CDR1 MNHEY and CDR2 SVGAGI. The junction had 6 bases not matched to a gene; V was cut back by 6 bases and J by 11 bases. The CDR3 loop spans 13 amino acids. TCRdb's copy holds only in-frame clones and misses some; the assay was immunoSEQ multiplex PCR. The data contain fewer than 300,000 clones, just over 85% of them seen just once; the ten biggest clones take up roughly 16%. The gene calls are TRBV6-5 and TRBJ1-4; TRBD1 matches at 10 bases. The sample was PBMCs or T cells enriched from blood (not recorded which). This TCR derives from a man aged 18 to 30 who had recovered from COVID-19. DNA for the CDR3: TGTGCCAGCAGCCCCGACAGGGGGCTTAAACTGTTTTTT. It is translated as CASSPDRGLKLFF.